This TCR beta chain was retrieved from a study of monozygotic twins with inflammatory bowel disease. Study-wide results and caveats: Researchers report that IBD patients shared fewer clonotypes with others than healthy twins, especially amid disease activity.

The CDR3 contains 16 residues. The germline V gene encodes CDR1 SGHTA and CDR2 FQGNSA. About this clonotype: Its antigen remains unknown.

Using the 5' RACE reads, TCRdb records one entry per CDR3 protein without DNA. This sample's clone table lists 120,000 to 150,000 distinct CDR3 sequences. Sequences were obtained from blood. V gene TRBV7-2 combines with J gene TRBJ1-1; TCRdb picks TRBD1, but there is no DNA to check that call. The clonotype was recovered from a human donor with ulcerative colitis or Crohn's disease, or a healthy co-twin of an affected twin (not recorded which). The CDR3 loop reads CASSPTPPSMNTEAFF. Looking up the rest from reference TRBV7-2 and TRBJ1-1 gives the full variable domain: GAGVSQSPSNKVTEKGKDVELRCDPISGHTALYWYRQSLGQGLEFLIYFQGNSAPDKSGLPSDRFSAERTGGSVSTLTIQRTQQEDSAVYLCASSPTPPSMNTEAFFGQGTRLTVV.